Below are 10 T cell receptor beta chains sequenced from a single sample in a study of shared clonotypes between healthy human individuals. The method was immunoSEQ multiplex PCR; TCRdb's version includes in-frame clones alone and lacks a portion of them. The data show approximately 2.1 million clones, approximately 95% seen once. The sequencing input was naive CD4+ T cells from PBMCs. Subset meaning: CD45RA+ positively selected. Source of these receptors: a man aged 18 to 35 in good health. Some clones in this sample may be carry-over from other donors' samples.

This chain uses TRBV19 with TRBJ1-5, with D possibly TRBD1 on 5 matching bases. V lost 6 bases to trimming and J lost 9 bases, with 24 bases between them. Germline assignment: CDR1 LNHDA and CDR2 SQIVND (reference sequence). The CDR3 loop spans 16 amino acids. The CDR3 protein is CASRNFLGRTHGPQHF. In DNA, the CDR3 is TGTGCCAGTAGAAATTTTTTGGGACGGACCCATGGGCCCCAGCATTTT.

This chain uses TRBV11-2 with TRBJ2-5; the match to TRBD2 covers 9 bases. Germline values: CDR1 SGHAT, CDR2 FQNNGV. Germline trimming cut 1 base from V and 4 bases from J; bases unmatched to any gene: 4. The CDR3 contains 15 residues. The CDR3 DNA follows: TGTGCCAGCAGCTTAGGTATAGCGGGAGTAGAGACCCAGTACTTC. Its translation: CASSLGIAGVETQYF.

This clone was picked up one time. The chain joins TRBV18 to TRBJ1-2, with 8 nucleotides matching TRBD1. The ends lost 5 bases at V and 6 bases at J; junction bases unmatched: 5. The CDR3 runs 13 residues. The germline CDR1 and CDR2 sequences are KGHSH and LQKENI. The CDR3 spells CASSKTGGDGYTF. CDR3 in DNA: TGTGCCAGCTCAAAAACAGGGGGAGATGGCTACACCTTC. The complete variable domain, with remaining parts taken from reference TRBV18 and TRBJ1-2, reads NAGVMQNPRHLVRRRGQEARLRCSPMKGHSHVYWYRQLPEEGLKFMVYLQKENIIDESGMPKERFSAEFPKEGPSILRIQQVVRGDSAAYFCASSKTGGDGYTFGSGTRLTVV.

The table lists this clone with a count of one. CDR3 nucleotide sequence: TGTGCCAGCAGCCAAGACTCACCGGGACGGAGCTATGGCTACACCTTC. Its translation: CASSQDSPGRSYGYTF. V is TRBV4-2 and J is TRBJ1-2; the D gene is possibly TRBD1 (5 bases). Looked up from germline, CDR1 is LGHNA and CDR2 is YNFKEQ. The CDR3 consists of 16 residues. Trimming left V 0 bases short and J 4 bases short, with 15 bases between.

The chain uses TRBV4-2 and TRBJ2-5, with TRBD2 matching 13 bases. The CDR3 covers 19 residues. Looked up from germline, CDR1 is LGHNA and CDR2 is YNFKEQ. V shed 0 bases and J 4 bases; nucleotides not matched to a gene: 11. CDR3 protein: CASSQDPTSGRPSGETQYF. CDR3 bases: TGTGCCAGCAGCCAAGATCCGACTAGCGGGAGGCCCTCAGGAGAGACCCAGTACTTC.

CDR3: CASSLLGSANTEAFF. The CDR3 DNA is TGTGCCAGCAGCTTATTAGGGTCGGCAAACACTGAAGCTTTCTTT. This chain links TRBV7-2 with TRBJ1-1; D gene uncertain. V lost 2 bases and J lost 2, with 12 bases in between. Germline V gene sequence: CDR1 SGHTA, CDR2 FQGNSA. The CDR3 runs to 15 residues.

This clone has just one count. The V call is TRBV18, the J call TRBJ2-3; no definite D call. Trimming stripped 5 bases from V and 2 bases from J, with 14 bases between. The CDR3 contains 15 residues. Germline V gene lookup returns CDR1 KGHSH and CDR2 LQKENI. The CDR3 DNA follows: TGTGCCAGCTCAGCCCAAAGCCATCCCACAGATACGCAGTATTTT. This sequence encodes CASSAQSHPTDTQYF.

The chain links TRBV4-3 to TRBJ2-2; D is possibly TRBD2 (6 bases). The CDR3 is 14 amino acids. Germline V lookup: CDR1 LGHNA, CDR2 YSLEER. The germline V and J ends were trimmed by 1 base and 4 bases, with 7 bases remaining between them. This CDR3 is CASSQAGVTGELFF. CDR3 in DNA: TGCGCCAGCAGCCAAGCGGGGGTCACCGGGGAGCTGTTTTTT.

The V and J genes are TRBV5-1 and TRBJ1-5; D uncertain. The germline V gene encodes CDR1 SGHRS and CDR2 YFSETQ. The CDR3 runs 14 residues. The ends were cut back, 0 bases at V and 6 bases at J, with 10 bases in the middle. The CDR3 sequence: CASSLDPSGQPQHF. CDR3 coding DNA: TGCGCCAGCAGCTTGGATCCTTCGGGTCAGCCCCAGCATTTT.

CDR3 DNA: TGTGCCAGCAGTTTAGCCTGGAGCTCCTACAATGAGCAGTTCTTC. Translating it yields CASSLAWSSYNEQFF. The rearrangement links TRBV27 to TRBJ2-1; D is uncertain. This CDR3 is 15 amino acids long. The V and J ends lost 2 bases and 0 bases respectively, with 8 bases between them. From germline, CDR1 is MNHEY and CDR2 SMNVEV (reference sequence).